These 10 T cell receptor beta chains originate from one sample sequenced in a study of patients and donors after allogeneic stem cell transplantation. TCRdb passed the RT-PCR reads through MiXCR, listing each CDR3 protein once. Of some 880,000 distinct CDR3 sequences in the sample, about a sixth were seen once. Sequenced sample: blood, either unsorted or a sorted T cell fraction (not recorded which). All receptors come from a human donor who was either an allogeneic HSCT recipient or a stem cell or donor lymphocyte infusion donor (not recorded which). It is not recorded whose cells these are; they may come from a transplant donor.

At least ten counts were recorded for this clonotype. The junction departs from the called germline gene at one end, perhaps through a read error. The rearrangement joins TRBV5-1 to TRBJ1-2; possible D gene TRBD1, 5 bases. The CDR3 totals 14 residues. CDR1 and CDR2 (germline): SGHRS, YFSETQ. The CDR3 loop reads CASSLGQGPYGYTF. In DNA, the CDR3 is TGTGCCAGCAGTTTGGGCCAGGGACCCTATGGCTACACCTTC. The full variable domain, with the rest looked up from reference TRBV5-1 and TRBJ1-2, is KAGVTQTPRYLIKTRGQQVTLSCSPISGHRSVSWYQQTPGQGLQFLFEYFSETQRNKGNFPGRFSGRQFSNSRSEMNVSTLELGDSALYLCASSLGQGPYGYTFGSGTRLTVV.

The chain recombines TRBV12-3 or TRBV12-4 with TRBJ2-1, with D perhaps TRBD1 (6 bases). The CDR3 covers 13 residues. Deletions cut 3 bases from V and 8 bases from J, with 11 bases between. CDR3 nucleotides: TGTGCCAGCAGTTTCAACAGGGCCGATGAGCAGTTCTTC. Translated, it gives CASSFNRADEQFF.

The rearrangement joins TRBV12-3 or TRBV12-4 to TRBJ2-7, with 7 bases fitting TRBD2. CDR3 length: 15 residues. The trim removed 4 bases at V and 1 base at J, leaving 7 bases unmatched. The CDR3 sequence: CASSSPLGGSYEQYF. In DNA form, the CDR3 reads TGTGCCAGCAGTTCCCCCTTGGGGGGGTCCTACGAGCAGTACTTC.

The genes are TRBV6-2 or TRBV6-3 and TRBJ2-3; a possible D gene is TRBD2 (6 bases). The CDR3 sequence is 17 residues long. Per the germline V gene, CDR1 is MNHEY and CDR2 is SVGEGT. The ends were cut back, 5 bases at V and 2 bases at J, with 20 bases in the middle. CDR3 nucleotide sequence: TGTGCCAGCAGTCCGTACCGGGGACGGGACTTCACAGATACGCAGTATTTT. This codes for CASSPYRGRDFTDTQYF.

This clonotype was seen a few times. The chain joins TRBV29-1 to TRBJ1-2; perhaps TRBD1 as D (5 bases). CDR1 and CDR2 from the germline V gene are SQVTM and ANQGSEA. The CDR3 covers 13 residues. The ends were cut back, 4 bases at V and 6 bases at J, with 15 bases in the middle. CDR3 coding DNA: TGCAGCGTTGTGATGGGGCCCGGGGATGGCTACACCTTC. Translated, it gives CSVVMGPGDGYTF.

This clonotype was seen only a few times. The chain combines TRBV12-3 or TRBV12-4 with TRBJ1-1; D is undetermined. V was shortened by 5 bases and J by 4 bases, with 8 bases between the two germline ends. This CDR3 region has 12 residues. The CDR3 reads CASSDRFTEAFF. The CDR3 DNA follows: TGTGCCAGCAGTGATAGATTCACTGAAGCTTTCTTT.

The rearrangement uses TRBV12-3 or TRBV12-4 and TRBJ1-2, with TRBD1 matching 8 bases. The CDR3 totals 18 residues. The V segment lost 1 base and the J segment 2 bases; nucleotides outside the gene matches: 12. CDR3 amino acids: CASSLEFFGGDRNYGYTF. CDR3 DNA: TGTGCCAGCAGTTTAGAGTTTTTCGGGGGGGACAGGAACTATGGCTACACCTTC.

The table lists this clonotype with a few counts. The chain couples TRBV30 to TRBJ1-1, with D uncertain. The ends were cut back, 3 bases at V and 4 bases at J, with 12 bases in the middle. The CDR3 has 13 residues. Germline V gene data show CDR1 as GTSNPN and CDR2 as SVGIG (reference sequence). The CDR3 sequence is CAWSPMGGTEAFF. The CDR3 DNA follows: TGTGCCTGGAGCCCCATGGGAGGCACTGAAGCTTTCTTT.

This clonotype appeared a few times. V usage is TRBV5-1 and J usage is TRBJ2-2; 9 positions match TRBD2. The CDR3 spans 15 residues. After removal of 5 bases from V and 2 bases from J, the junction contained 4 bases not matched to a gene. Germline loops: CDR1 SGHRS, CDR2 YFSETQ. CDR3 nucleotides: TGCGCCAGCAGGACTAGCGGAGGAAACACCGGGGAGCTGTTTTTT. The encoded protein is CASRTSGGNTGELFF.

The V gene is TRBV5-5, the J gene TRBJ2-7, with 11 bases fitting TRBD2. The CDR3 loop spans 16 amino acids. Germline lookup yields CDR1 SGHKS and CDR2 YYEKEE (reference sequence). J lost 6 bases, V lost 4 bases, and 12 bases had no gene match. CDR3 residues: CASSRHLAGGSPEQYF. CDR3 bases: TGTGCCAGCAGCCGACACCTAGCGGGAGGTTCCCCCGAGCAGTACTTC.